The entry below describes one TCR beta chain. The data were obtained in a study of blood T cells in healthy people across ages. A sample-barcoded 5' primer and a J-beta primer mix were used in a second PCR of about 6 to 12 cycles. Every cDNA molecule bore a tag from a template-switch adaptor containing 12 random nucleotides. Sequencing recovered at least 2.5 million CDR3-containing paired-end reads from each sample. TCRdb itself ran the 5' RACE reads through MiXCR, one entry per CDR3 protein. Of 1.5 million to 2 million distinct CDR3 sequences listed, 28% are singletons. V shed 5 bases and J shed 3 bases, with 13 bases lying between them. CDR1 and CDR2 (germline): MGHDK, SYGVNS. The CDR3 totals 14 residues.

The receptor was isolated from a woman aged 25 to 39 in good health. The chain uses TRBV25-1 and TRBJ1-1, with D maybe TRBD1 (6 bases). The specimen sequenced was blood. Written as DNA, the CDR3 is TGTGCCAGCAGTCGCGCTGGACAGTACACTGAAGCTTTCTTT. Encoded protein: CASSRAGQYTEAFF.